This T cell receptor beta chain is drawn from a study of shared clonotypes between healthy human individuals. A word on this clone: The antigen remains undetermined.

Points from the study as a whole: Memory subsets generally showed smaller estimated richness than naive subsets did.

Only in-frame clones appear in the TCRdb table, and some are missing; sequencing was by immunoSEQ multiplex PCR. Among 100,000 or so clones listed, about 67% were seen once. The clonotype was recovered from a woman aged 25 to 39 in good health. Sample: memory CD8+ T cells sorted from blood. Subset reported: CD45RO+ cells pooled with CCR7-negative TemRA cells.

The CDR3, as DNA: TGTGCCAGCACGATTAGTCGGACGAGTGGCTACACCTTC. Its translation is CASTISRTSGYTF. J is TRBJ1-2 and V is TRBV28; D is unresolved. Germline assignment: CDR1 MDHEN and CDR2 SYDVKM. Trimming took off 7 bases at V and 7 bases at J, with 16 bases between the two ends. The CDR3 runs to 13 residues.